The 8 T cell receptor beta chains below come from one sample, sequenced in a study of T-cell reconstitution after alpha-beta-depleted transplantation in children. The TCRbeta library was prepared with unique molecular identifiers. Each CDR3 protein gets one entry after TCRdb re-called the PCR reads with MiXCR. The table records around 140,000 distinct CDR3 sequences, about 9% of them present only once. Here the sequenced sample was PBMCs, mostly from graft donor cells, taken 180 days after TCRalphabeta/CD19-depleted stem cell transplant. These TCRs come from a female patient under 10 years old who had a stem cell transplant for congenital amegakaryocytic thrombocytopenia, so the T cells may come from the graft donor.

The chain employs TRBV20-1 and TRBJ2-7; the D is unclear. The V end was cut by 0 bases, the J end by 2 bases, with 5 bases between. The CDR3 extends over 12 amino acids. From germline, CDR1 is DFQATT and CDR2 SNEGSKA (reference sequence). This chain's CDR3 is CSARELAYEQYF. CDR3 coding DNA: TGCAGTGCTAGAGAGCTAGCCTACGAGCAGTACTTC.

This rearrangement joins TRBV20-1 to TRBJ2-3; no clear D gene. Per germline, CDR1 DFQATT and CDR2 SNEGSKA (reference sequence). Trimming left V 4 bases short and J 7 bases short, with 15 bases between. This CDR3 region has 13 residues. The CDR3 reads CSATGEGPHTQYF. DNA of the CDR3: TGCAGTGCTACAGGTGAAGGGCCGCATACGCAGTATTTT.

This clonotype was counted many times. The chain carries TRBV7-6 and TRBJ2-7; maybe TRBD2 (5 bases). CDR1 and CDR2 from the germline V gene are SGHVS and FNYEAQ. CDR3 size: 15 residues. The V end was cut by 7 bases, the J end by 3 bases, with 19 bases between. CDR3 nucleotide sequence: TGTGCCAGCAACCTGTGGAGCGGTTCCTGCTACGAGCAGTACTTC. It is translated as CASNLWSGSCYEQYF.

The chain is built from TRBV20-1 and TRBJ2-3; 9 bases fit TRBD2. This CDR3 is 15 amino acids long. V was clipped by 4 bases and J by 3 bases; unmatched bases: 8. Germline V gene sequence: CDR1 DFQATT, CDR2 SNEGSKA (reference sequence). The CDR3, as DNA: TGCAGTGCTACCATACCGGGACTAGCAACAGATACGCAGTATTTT. Its translation is CSATIPGLATDTQYF.

There are many counts of this clonotype. The V call is TRBV20-1, the J call TRBJ2-5, with TRBD2 as a possible D gene (6 bases). The germline gives CDR1 DFQATT, CDR2 SNEGSKA (reference sequence). V was trimmed by 6 bases and J by 2 bases, leaving 19 bases between them. The CDR3 is made up of 15 amino acids. As DNA, the CDR3 is TGCAGTGCGAGGCGGGGTGGGCCTAGACAAGAGACCCAGTACTTC. Its translation: CSARRGGPRQETQYF.

At least ten counts were recorded for this clonotype. The chain uses TRBV2 and TRBJ2-7; D call uncertain. The germline V gene has CDR1 SNHLY and CDR2 FYNNEI. The CDR3 runs to 11 residues. V lost 3 bases and J lost 7, with 7 bases in between. The chain's CDR3 is CASSDPAEQYF. In DNA, the CDR3 is TGTGCCAGCAGTGATCCGGCGGAGCAGTACTTC.

This clonotype was seen ten or more times. The rearrangement links TRBV12-3 or TRBV12-4 to TRBJ2-1; no clear D. V lost 6 bases, J lost 4 bases, and 7 bases lay in between. The CDR3 spans 12 residues. The chain's CDR3 is CASSVPYNEQFF. The CDR3 nucleotides are TGTGCCAGCAGCGTACCGTACAATGAGCAGTTCTTC.

This clonotype has a handful of counts. This sequence joins TRBV10-3 and TRBJ2-2; D remains ambiguous. The V end lost 6 bases, the J end lost 8 bases, and 7 bases lay between the germline ends. From germline, CDR1 is ENHRY and CDR2 SYGVKD. The CDR3 runs to 11 residues. CDR3 residues: CAIRLSGELFF. CDR3 coding DNA: TGTGCCATCAGGCTATCTGGGGAGCTGTTTTTT.